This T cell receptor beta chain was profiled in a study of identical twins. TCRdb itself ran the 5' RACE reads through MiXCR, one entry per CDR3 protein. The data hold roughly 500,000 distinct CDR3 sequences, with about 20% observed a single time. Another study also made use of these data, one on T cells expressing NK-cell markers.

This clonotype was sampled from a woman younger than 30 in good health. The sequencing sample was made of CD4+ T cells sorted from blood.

CDR3 amino acids: CASSLVLPGLGRETQYF. CDR3 DNA sequence: TGTGCCAGCAGCTTAGTACTCCCGGGACTAGGAAGAGAGACCCAGTACTTC. J is TRBJ2-5 and V is TRBV7-8; 8 bases are shared with TRBD2. V dropped 1 base and J dropped 4; count of bases not matched to a gene: 11. This CDR3 comprises 17 residues. Germline V gene sequence: CDR1 SGHVS, CDR2 FQNEAQ.